The clone carrying this T cell receptor beta chain was detected many times. Its antigen is not known. The data originate from a study of breast tumors, draining lymph nodes, adjacent tissues. General study findings and limits: Luminal-like breast cancer showed significantly greater tumor-nontumor repertoire similarity than basal-like breast cancer did. Findings are consistent with lymph node origin and intratumoral expansion of most tumor T cells. Compared with lymph nodes, tumors were less diverse; compared with nontumor tissue, more.

TCRdb called the multiplex PCR reads again in MiXCR, with one record for every CDR3 protein. The table records about 100,000 distinct CDR3 sequences, around 20% of them present only once. Breast cancer patients provided tissue from their axillary draining lymph nodes. Trimming shortened V by 5 bases and J by 4 bases, and 9 bases separated the two germline ends. Per germline, CDR1 SEHNR and CDR2 FQNEAQ (reference sequence). The CDR3 totals 13 residues. The sequencing input was axillary lymph node tissue. The rearrangement links TRBV7-9 to TRBJ1-5; unclear D gene. This clonotype was obtained from a female donor with breast cancer. Some clones in this sample may be carry-over from other donors' samples. CDR3 in DNA: TGTGCCAGCAGCCCAGACGTGAATCAGCCCCAGCATTTT. Translated, it gives CASSPDVNQPQHF.